Described below is a single T cell receptor beta chain sequence and its context. Sequencing was performed with immunoSEQ multiplex PCR; in TCRdb, only in-frame clones are kept and a portion is missing. The table has about 710,000 clones, 55% to 85% seen once. The data were taken from a study of shared clonotypes between healthy human individuals. The receptor was derived from a woman under 40 in good health. Sequencing input: memory CD4+ T cells sorted from blood. As to subset: CD45RA-negative fraction.

CDR3 sequence: CASSTNRGNTEAFF. For the CDR3, the DNA is TGTGCCAGCAGTACGAACAGGGGGAACACTGAAGCTTTCTTT. V usage is TRBV6-1 and J usage is TRBJ1-1; TRBD1 matches 7 bases. The germline gives CDR1 MNHNS, CDR2 SASEGT. The junction had 4 bases not matched to a gene; V was cut back by 5 bases and J by 1 base. The CDR3 loop spans 14 amino acids.